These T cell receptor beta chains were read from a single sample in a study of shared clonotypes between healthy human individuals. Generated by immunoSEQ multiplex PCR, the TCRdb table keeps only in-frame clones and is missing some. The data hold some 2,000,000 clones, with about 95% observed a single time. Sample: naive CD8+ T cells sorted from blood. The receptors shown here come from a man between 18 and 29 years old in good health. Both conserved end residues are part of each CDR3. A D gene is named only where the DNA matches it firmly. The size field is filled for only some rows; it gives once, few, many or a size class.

CDR3: CASSSTGVGNTIYF
DNA: TGTGCCAGCAGCTCGACAGGGGTCGGAAACACCATATATTTT
D: TRBD1
J: TRBJ1-3
V: TRBV7-9
size: -

CDR3: CASSVSGARAGTDEQFF
DNA: TGTGCCAGCAGCGTCTCCGGGGCGCGGGCAGGTACCGATGAGCAGTTCTTC
D: -
J: TRBJ2-1
V: TRBV9
size: -

CDR3: CASSLEASGGNEQFF
DNA: TGTGCCAGCAGCTTAGAGGCTAGCGGGGGGAACGAGCAGTTCTTC
D: TRBD2
J: TRBJ2-1
V: TRBV13
size: -

CDR3: CASSAGGPAYEQYF
DNA: TGTGCCAGCAGCGCCGGGGGGCCAGCCTACGAGCAGTACTTC
D: -
J: TRBJ2-7
V: TRBV6-5
size: -

CDR3: CASSEMRGNQPQHF
DNA: TGTGCCAGCAGTGAAATGAGGGGCAATCAGCCCCAGCATTTT
D: -
J: TRBJ1-5
V: TRBV6-1
size: few

CDR3: CASSLEAGPYYGYTF
DNA: TGTGCCAGCAGCTTGGAGGCGGGGCCCTACTATGGCTACACCTTC
D: -
J: TRBJ1-2
V: TRBV5-4
size: -

CDR3: CASSLPARLVEQFF
DNA: TGTGCCAGCAGCTTACCCGCCCGGCTTGTTGAGCAGTTCTTC
D: -
J: TRBJ2-1
V: TRBV7-9
size: -

CDR3: CASSSMQETQYF
DNA: TGTGCCAGCAGCTCCATGCAAGAGACCCAGTACTTC
D: -
J: TRBJ2-5
V: TRBV11-1
size: -

CDR3: CASSPLTLAEYQETQYF
DNA: TGTGCCAGCTCACCATTAACCCTAGCGGAATACCAAGAGACCCAGTACTTC
D: TRBD2
J: TRBJ2-5
V: TRBV18
size: -

CDR3: CASTPGLQPGEETQYF
DNA: TGTGCCAGCACCCCCGGCCTCCAGCCGGGGGAAGAGACCCAGTACTTC
D: -
J: TRBJ2-5
V: TRBV9
size: -

CDR3: CASSQERDIYEQYF
DNA: TGTGCCAGCAGCCAAGAGCGGGATATCTACGAGCAGTACTTC
D: -
J: TRBJ2-7
V: TRBV14
size: once

CDR3: CASKDRVSTDTQYF
DNA: TGTGCCAGCAAGGACAGGGTGTCGACAGATACGCAGTATTTT
D: TRBD1
J: TRBJ2-3
V: TRBV6-5
size: -

CDR3: CASSSDPGVIYNSPLHF
DNA: TGTGCCAGCAGCTCCGATCCAGGGGTAATTTATAATTCACCCCTCCACTTT
D: -
J: TRBJ1-6
V: TRBV7-9
size: -

CDR3: CASSLGAGVYEQYF
DNA: TGTGCCAGCAGCTTGGGGGCAGGGGTGTACGAGCAGTACTTC
D: -
J: TRBJ2-7
V: TRBV9
size: -

CDR3: CASSLYQRGPYEQYF
DNA: TGTGCCAGCAGCTTGTACCAGCGGGGGCCCTACGAGCAGTACTTC
D: TRBD2
J: TRBJ2-7
V: TRBV5-4
size: -

CDR3: CAWSVLPPGLAVGTGELFF
DNA: TGTGCCTGGAGTGTACTCCCTCCGGGACTAGCGGTTGGGACCGGGGAGCTGTTTTTT
D: TRBD2
J: TRBJ2-2
V: TRBV30
size: -

CDR3: CASSYSPGGNEQFF
DNA: TGTGCCAGCAGTTACTCTCCGGGGGGAAATGAGCAGTTCTTC
D: TRBD2
J: TRBJ2-1
V: TRBV6-5
size: -

CDR3: CSVELLAGITETQYF
DNA: TGCAGCGTTGAGTTATTAGCGGGAATTACAGAGACCCAGTACTTC
D: TRBD2
J: TRBJ2-5
V: TRBV29-1
size: -

CDR3: CASSQDPWDSQETQYF
DNA: TGCGCCAGCAGCCAAGACCCCTGGGACTCACAAGAGACCCAGTACTTC
D: -
J: TRBJ2-5
V: TRBV4-3
size: -

CDR3: CASSPGTVGYEQYF
DNA: TGTGCCAGCAGCCCCGGGACAGTGGGGTACGAGCAGTACTTC
D: TRBD1
J: TRBJ2-7
V: TRBV9
size: once

CDR3: CASSQSGAGEQYF
DNA: TGTGCCAGCAGCCAGAGTGGGGCGGGGGAGCAGTACTTC
D: -
J: TRBJ2-7
V: TRBV14
size: -

CDR3: CASSQVLAGGPYEQYF
DNA: TGCGCCAGCAGCCAAGTACTAGCGGGAGGGCCCTACGAGCAGTACTTC
D: TRBD2
J: TRBJ2-7
V: TRBV4-3
size: -

CDR3: CASSFEGQGFDEQYF
DNA: TGTGCCAGCAGTTTCGAGGGACAGGGGTTCGACGAGCAGTACTTC
D: TRBD1
J: TRBJ2-7
V: TRBV28
size: -

CDR3: CASSSGLIYEQYF
DNA: TGTGCCAGCAGTTCGGGACTAATCTACGAGCAGTACTTC
D: TRBD2
J: TRBJ2-7
V: TRBV6-1
size: -

CDR3: CASSLATGTPEAFF
DNA: TGTGCCAGCAGCTTGGCAACGGGGACCCCTGAAGCTTTCTTT
D: -
J: TRBJ1-1
V: TRBV5-4
size: -

CDR3: CASSFTTSSGEQYF
DNA: TGTGCCAGCAGCTTTACCACTAGTTCTGGAGAGCAGTACTTC
D: -
J: TRBJ2-7
V: TRBV27
size: -

CDR3: CASSPLQSMNTEAFF
DNA: TGTGCCAGCAGCCCTCTACAGAGTATGAACACTGAAGCTTTCTTT
D: -
J: TRBJ1-1
V: TRBV28
size: -

CDR3: CAWAGFFQETQYF
DNA: TGTGCCTGGGCCGGATTTTTCCAAGAGACCCAGTACTTC
D: -
J: TRBJ2-5
V: TRBV30
size: -

CDR3: CASSQAPGPTYEQYF
DNA: TGCGCCAGCAGCCAGGCCCCCGGGCCTACCTACGAGCAGTACTTC
D: -
J: TRBJ2-7
V: TRBV4-3
size: -

CDR3: CASSYAGYSNQPQHF
DNA: TGTGCCAGCAGTTACGCAGGGTATAGCAATCAGCCCCAGCATTTT
D: -
J: TRBJ1-5
V: TRBV6-6
size: -

CDR3: CASREAGQGSNQPQHF
DNA: TGTGCCAGCAGAGAGGCCGGACAGGGTAGCAATCAGCCCCAGCATTTT
D: TRBD1
J: TRBJ1-5
V: TRBV7-9
size: -

CDR3: CASSLLSSGTYEQYF
DNA: TGTGCCAGCAGCTTACTTTCTAGCGGGACTTACGAGCAGTACTTC
D: TRBD2
J: TRBJ2-7
V: TRBV7-9
size: -

CDR3: CASSSDGTGINSPLHF
DNA: TGTGCCAGCAGCTCGGATGGGACAGGGATAAATTCACCCCTCCACTTT
D: TRBD1
J: TRBJ1-6
V: TRBV7-6
size: -

CDR3: CATSRDRTVSYEQYF
DNA: TGTGCCACCAGCAGAGATCGAACGGTCTCCTACGAGCAGTACTTC
D: -
J: TRBJ2-7
V: TRBV15
size: -

CDR3: CASSLQVNYGYTF
DNA: TGTGCCAGCAGCTTGCAAGTTAACTATGGCTACACCTTC
D: -
J: TRBJ1-2
V: TRBV5-6
size: -

CDR3: CASSYEGPGNYGYTF
DNA: TGTGCCAGCAGTTACGAGGGCCCAGGGAACTATGGCTACACCTTC
D: -
J: TRBJ1-2
V: TRBV6-6
size: -

CDR3: CASSQGLEGPRSYEQYF
DNA: TGCGCCAGCAGCCAAGGGTTAGAGGGGCCCAGATCCTACGAGCAGTACTTC
D: -
J: TRBJ2-7
V: TRBV4-1
size: -

CDR3: CASSYSEGFTEAFF
DNA: TGTGCCAGCAGTTACTCGGAGGGGTTCACTGAAGCTTTCTTT
D: -
J: TRBJ1-1
V: TRBV6-6
size: -

CDR3: CASSSLDRGRYEQYF
DNA: TGCGCCAGCAGCTCCCTCGACAGGGGGCGTTACGAGCAGTACTTC
D: TRBD1
J: TRBJ2-7
V: TRBV5-1
size: -

CDR3: CASSLGTGDTEAFF
DNA: TGTGCCAGCAGCTTAGGGACAGGGGACACTGAAGCTTTCTTT
D: TRBD1
J: TRBJ1-1
V: TRBV7-9
size: -

CDR3: CASSHLKQGAYEQYF
DNA: TGTGCCAGCAGCCACCTTAAACAGGGGGCCTACGAGCAGTACTTC
D: TRBD1
J: TRBJ2-7
V: TRBV28
size: -

CDR3: CASSQGREQYF
DNA: TGTGCCAGCAGCCAAGGAAGGGAGCAGTACTTC
D: -
J: TRBJ2-7
V: TRBV4-2
size: -

CDR3: CATYKGGLGNYGYTF
DNA: TGTGCCACTTATAAAGGGGGACTGGGAAACTATGGCTACACCTTC
D: -
J: TRBJ1-2
V: TRBV19
size: -

CDR3: CASSAGQGVNYGYTF
DNA: TGTGCCAGCAGCGCGGGACAGGGGGTGAACTATGGCTACACCTTC
D: TRBD1
J: TRBJ1-2
V: TRBV2
size: -

CDR3: CASSTNSGAPEAFF
DNA: TGTGCCAGCAGCACAAACTCAGGGGCCCCTGAAGCTTTCTTT
D: -
J: TRBJ1-1
V: TRBV7-3
size: -

CDR3: CASSYTGGGDTQYF
DNA: TGTGCCAGCAGTTACACGGGGGGGGGAGATACGCAGTATTTT
D: TRBD2
J: TRBJ2-3
V: TRBV6-6
size: -

CDR3: CASSQQGALNTEAFF
DNA: TGTGCCAGCAGCCAACAGGGGGCCTTGAACACTGAAGCTTTCTTT
D: TRBD1
J: TRBJ1-1
V: TRBV7-9
size: -

CDR3: CASSLRLAGATDTQYF
DNA: TGTGCCAGCAGCTTAAGATTAGCGGGAGCAACAGATACGCAGTATTTT
D: TRBD2
J: TRBJ2-3
V: TRBV5-4
size: -

CDR3: CASSLGGIPTDTQYF
DNA: TGTGCCAGCAGTTTAGGCGGGATTCCCACAGATACGCAGTATTTT
D: -
J: TRBJ2-3
V: TRBV27
size: -

CDR3: CASSWGSGSYEQYF
DNA: TGTGCCAGCAGCTGGGGTAGCGGTTCCTACGAGCAGTACTTC
D: -
J: TRBJ2-7
V: TRBV11-2
size: -

CDR3: CASSRDASNEKLFF
DNA: TGCGCCAGCAGCCGGGACGCTTCTAATGAAAAACTGTTTTTT
D: -
J: TRBJ1-4
V: TRBV10-2
size: -